What follows is one TCR beta chain and its context. The antigen remains undetermined. Amplification of TCR beta CDR3 regions was performed using RNA transcripts as template. HTBI primers were the set used in a first-round RT-PCR of the TCR CDR3. TCRdb reanalysed the multiplex PCR reads using MiXCR and keeps one entry per CDR3 protein. The sample shows over 650,000 distinct CDR3 sequences, nearly 45% of them seen only once. The data were obtained in a study of T cells in Graves' hyperthyroidism and ophthalmopathy. The V and J ends lost 1 base and 2 bases, in that order; junction bases with no gene match: 3. The CDR3 totals 17 residues. Looked up from germline, CDR1 is LNHNV and CDR2 is YYDKDF (reference sequence). Overall study results and limits: Blood also contained most expanded thyroid clonotypes above 0.001.

A patient was excluded if there was uncontrolled infection, other autoimmune disease, pregnancy or lactation. The sequence came from an adult man with Graves' disease, either hyperthyroidism or ophthalmopathy (not recorded which). Sequences were obtained from peripheral blood or thyroid tissue (not recorded which). The chain combines TRBV15 with TRBJ1-6, with 9 bases matching TRBD1. The CDR3 DNA reads as TGTGCCACCAGCAGAGGGGACAGGGCGACCTATAATTCACCCCTCCACTTT. As protein: CATSRGDRATYNSPLHF.